The 4 T cell receptor beta chains below all came from one sample that was sequenced in a study of radiotherapy plus CTLA-4 blockade in lung cancer. Here immunoSEQ multiplex PCR was the method, and the copy in TCRdb shows in-frame clones only, minus some. The sample yields about 78,000 clones, around 86% seen once. The sequenced sample was peripheral blood, obtained from a patient treated with radiotherapy plus ipilimumab. Receptors were obtained from a human donor with non-small cell lung cancer who had a partial response to radiotherapy plus ipilimumab.

This clone was counted once. The V gene is TRBV9, the J gene TRBJ2-3; 11 positions match TRBD2. This CDR3 spans 15 amino acids. CDR1 is SGDLS, CDR2 YYNGEE, per germline. V lost 4 bases to trimming and J lost 7 bases; unmatched junction nucleotides: 8. CDR3 DNA sequence: TGTGCCAGCAGCTTCACCGGGACTAGCGGACATACGCAGTATTTT. Translating it yields CASSFTGTSGHTQYF.

This clone occurred once. The rearrangement joins TRBV5-1 to TRBJ2-5; 10 positions agree with TRBD2. The CDR3 sequence is 15 residues long. Germline V gene lookup returns CDR1 SGHRS and CDR2 YFSETQ. Unmatched junction bases numbered 2, after V lost 2 bases and J lost 1 base. CDR3 region: CASSLLAGSQETQYF. The CDR3 nucleotides read TGCGCCAGCAGCTTACTAGCGGGATCCCAAGAGACCCAGTACTTC.

V and J are TRBV28 and TRBJ2-1; 9 nucleotides line up with TRBD2. This CDR3 comprises 18 residues. J was trimmed by 0 bases and V by 6 bases; bases with no gene match: 12. Germline CDR1 and CDR2: MDHEN and SYDVKM. CDR3 sequence reads: CASSPRAGGLYSYNEQFF. The CDR3 DNA reads as TGTGCCAGCAGCCCGCGGGCGGGAGGGCTTTACTCCTACAATGAGCAGTTCTTC.

The CDR3 DNA is TGTGCCAGCAGTCCGTCGGACAGGGGGGCTGGGGCTTTCTTT. It yields the protein CASSPSDRGAGAFF. The chain recombines TRBV27 with TRBJ1-1, with TRBD1 identical over 10 bases. J was trimmed by 11 bases and V by 5 bases; bases with no gene match: 11. The CDR3 has 14 amino acids. Looked up from germline, CDR1 is MNHEY and CDR2 is SMNVEV (reference sequence).